This TCR beta chain emerged from a study of blood T cell repertoires in COVID-19. Study context: Nucleic acid was either cDNA or gDNA, and it came from T cells, B-cell-depleted T cells, or PBMCs.

Germline assignment: CDR1 SGHVS and CDR2 FQNEAQ. V lost 9 bases and J 2 bases, leaving 14 bases between the germline ends. The CDR3 loop spans 13 amino acids. This table comes from immunoSEQ multiplex PCR, and its TCRdb copy is limited to in-frame clones, with some not included. The data show about 460,000 clones, roughly nine tenths seen once. The sequenced sample consisted of PBMCs or T cells enriched from blood (not recorded which). This chain links TRBV7-8 with TRBJ2-7, with D tentatively TRBD1 (6 bases). This TCR was recovered from a woman aged 60-75 years who had recovered from COVID-19. In nucleotides, the CDR3 is TGTGCCAGTGCCCAGGACAGAACCTACGAGCAGTACGTC. Protein product: CASAQDRTYEQYV.